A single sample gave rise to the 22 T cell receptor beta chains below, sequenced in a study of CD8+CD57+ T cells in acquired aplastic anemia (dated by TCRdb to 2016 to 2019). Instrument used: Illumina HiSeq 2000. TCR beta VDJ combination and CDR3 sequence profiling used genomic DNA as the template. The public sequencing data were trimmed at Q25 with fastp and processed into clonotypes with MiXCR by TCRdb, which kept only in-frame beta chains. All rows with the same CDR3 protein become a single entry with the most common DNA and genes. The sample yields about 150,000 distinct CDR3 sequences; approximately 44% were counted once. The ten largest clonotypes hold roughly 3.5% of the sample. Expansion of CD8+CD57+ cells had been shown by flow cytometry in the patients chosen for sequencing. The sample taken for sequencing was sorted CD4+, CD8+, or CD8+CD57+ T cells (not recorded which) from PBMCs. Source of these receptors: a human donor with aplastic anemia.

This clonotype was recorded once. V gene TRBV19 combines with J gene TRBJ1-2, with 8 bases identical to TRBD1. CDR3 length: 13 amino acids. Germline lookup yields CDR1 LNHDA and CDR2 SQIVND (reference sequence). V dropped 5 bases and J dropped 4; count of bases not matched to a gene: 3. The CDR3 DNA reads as TGTGCCAGTAGTGGACAGGGAGGCTATGGCTACACCTTC. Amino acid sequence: CASSGQGGYGYTF. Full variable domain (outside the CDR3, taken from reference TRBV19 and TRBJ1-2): DGGITQSPKYLFRKEGQNVTLSCEQNLNHDAMYWYRQDPGQGLRLIYYSQIVNDFQKGDIAEGYSVSREKKESFPLTVTSAQKNPTAFYLCASSGQGGYGYTFGSGTRLTVV.

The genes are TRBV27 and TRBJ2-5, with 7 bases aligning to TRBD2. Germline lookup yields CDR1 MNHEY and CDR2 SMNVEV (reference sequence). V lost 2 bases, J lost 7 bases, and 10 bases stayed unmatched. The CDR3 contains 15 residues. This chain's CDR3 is CASSLKVPGGVTQYF. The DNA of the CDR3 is TGTGCCAGCAGTTTAAAAGTACCGGGAGGTGTGACCCAGTACTTC.

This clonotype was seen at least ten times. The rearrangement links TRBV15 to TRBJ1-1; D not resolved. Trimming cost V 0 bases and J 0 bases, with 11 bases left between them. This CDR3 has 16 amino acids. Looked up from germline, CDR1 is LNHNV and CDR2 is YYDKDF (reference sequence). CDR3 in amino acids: CATSRDFRRMNTEAFF. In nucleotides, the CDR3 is TGTGCCACCAGCAGAGATTTCAGGAGAATGAACACTGAAGCTTTCTTT.

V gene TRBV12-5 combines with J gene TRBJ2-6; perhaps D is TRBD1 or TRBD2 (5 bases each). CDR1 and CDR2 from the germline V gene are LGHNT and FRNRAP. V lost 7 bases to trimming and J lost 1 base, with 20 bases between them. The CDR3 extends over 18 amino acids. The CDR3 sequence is CASATKRAGQSGANVLTF. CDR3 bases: TGTGCTAGTGCCACTAAGAGGGCAGGGCAGTCTGGGGCCAACGTCCTGACTTTC.

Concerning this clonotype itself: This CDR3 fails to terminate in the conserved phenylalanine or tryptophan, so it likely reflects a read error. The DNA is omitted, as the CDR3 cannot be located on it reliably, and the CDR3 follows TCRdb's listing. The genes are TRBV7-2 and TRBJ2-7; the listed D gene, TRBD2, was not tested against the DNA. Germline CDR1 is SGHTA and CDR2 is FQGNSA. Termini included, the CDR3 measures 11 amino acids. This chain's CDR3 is CASSPRGKEYY.

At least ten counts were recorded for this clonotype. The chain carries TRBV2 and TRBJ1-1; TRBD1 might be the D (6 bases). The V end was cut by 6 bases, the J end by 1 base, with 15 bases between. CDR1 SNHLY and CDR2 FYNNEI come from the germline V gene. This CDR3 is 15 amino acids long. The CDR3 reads CASSPNAGANTEAFF. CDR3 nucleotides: TGTGCCAGCAGCCCTAACGCGGGGGCGAACACTGAAGCTTTCTTT.

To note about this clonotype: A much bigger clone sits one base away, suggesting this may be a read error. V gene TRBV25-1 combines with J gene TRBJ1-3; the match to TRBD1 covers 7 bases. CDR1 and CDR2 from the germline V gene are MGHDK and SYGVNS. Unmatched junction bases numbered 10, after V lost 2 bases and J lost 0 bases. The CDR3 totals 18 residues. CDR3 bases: TGTGCCAGCAGTGAAAATGGGCATCCAGGGGGCTCTGGAAACACCATATATTTT. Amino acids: CASSENGHPGGSGNTIYF. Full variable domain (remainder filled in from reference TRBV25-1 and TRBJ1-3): EADIYQTPRYLVIGTGKKITLECSQTMGHDKMYWYQQDPGMELHLIHYSYGVNSTEKGDLSSESTVSRIRTEHFPLTLESARPSHTSQYLCASSENGHPGGSGNTIYFGEGSWLTVV.

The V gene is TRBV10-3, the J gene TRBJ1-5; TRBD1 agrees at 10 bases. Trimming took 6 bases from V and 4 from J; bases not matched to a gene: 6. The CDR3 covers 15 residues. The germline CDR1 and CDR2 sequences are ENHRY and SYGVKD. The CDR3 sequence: CAIRERQGANQPQHF. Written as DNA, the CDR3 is TGTGCCATCAGGGAGAGACAGGGGGCAAATCAGCCCCAGCATTTT.

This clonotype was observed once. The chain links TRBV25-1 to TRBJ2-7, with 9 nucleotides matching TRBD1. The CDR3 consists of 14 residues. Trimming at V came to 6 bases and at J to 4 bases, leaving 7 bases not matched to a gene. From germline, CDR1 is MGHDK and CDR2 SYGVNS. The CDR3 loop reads CASSLGTGIYEQYF. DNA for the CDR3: TGTGCCAGCAGCCTCGGGACAGGGATTTACGAGCAGTACTTC.

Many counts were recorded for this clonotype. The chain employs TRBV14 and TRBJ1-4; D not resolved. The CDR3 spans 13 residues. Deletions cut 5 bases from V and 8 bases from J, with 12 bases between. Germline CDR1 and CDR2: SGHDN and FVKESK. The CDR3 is CASSRGNLEKLFF. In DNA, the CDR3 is TGTGCCAGCAGCAGAGGGAATCTCGAAAAACTGTTTTTT.

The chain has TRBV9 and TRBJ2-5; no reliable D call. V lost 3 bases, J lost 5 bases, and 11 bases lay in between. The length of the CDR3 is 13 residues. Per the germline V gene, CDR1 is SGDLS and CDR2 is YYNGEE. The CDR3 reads CASSARVGETQYF. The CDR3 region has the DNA TGTGCCAGCAGCGCCCGGGTCGGGGAGACCCAGTACTTC.

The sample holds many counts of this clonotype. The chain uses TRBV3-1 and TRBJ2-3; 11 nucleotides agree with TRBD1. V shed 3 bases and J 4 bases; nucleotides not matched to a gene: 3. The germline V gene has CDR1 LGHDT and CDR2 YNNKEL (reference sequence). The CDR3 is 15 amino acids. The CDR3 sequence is CASSHTGQGADTQYF. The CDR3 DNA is TGTGCCAGCAGCCACACGGGACAGGGGGCAGATACGCAGTATTTT.

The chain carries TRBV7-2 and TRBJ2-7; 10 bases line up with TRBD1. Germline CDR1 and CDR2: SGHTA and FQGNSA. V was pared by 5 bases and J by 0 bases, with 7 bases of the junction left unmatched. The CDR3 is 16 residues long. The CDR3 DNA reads TGTGCCAGCAGCCGGCGGGGACAGGGGTTCTCCTACGAGCAGTACGTC. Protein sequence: CASSRRGQGFSYEQYV.

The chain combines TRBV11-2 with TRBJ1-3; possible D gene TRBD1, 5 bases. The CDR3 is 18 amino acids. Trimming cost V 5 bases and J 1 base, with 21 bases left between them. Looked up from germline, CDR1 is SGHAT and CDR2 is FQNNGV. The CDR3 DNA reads TGTGCCAGCAGCCTGACTACGTTGGCGGGGCCGTCTGGAAACACCATATATTTT. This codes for CASSLTTLAGPSGNTIYF.

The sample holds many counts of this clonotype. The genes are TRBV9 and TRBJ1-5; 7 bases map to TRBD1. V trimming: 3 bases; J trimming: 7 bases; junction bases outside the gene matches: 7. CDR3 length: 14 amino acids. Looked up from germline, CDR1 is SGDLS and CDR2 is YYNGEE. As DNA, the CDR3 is TGTGCCAGCAGCGGTGGACAGGCTGGGCAGCCCCAGCATTTT. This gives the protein CASSGGQAGQPQHF.

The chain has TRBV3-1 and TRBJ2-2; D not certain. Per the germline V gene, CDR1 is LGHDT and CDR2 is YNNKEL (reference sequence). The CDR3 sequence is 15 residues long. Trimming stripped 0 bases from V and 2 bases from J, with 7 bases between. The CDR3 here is CASSQEGINTGELFF. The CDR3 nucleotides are TGTGCCAGCAGCCAAGAGGGGATCAACACCGGGGAGCTGTTTTTT.

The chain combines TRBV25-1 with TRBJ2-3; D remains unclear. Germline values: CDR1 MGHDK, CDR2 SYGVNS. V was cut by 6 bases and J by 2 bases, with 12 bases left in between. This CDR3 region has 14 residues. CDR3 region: CASRGLVNTDTQYF. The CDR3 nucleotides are TGTGCCAGCAGGGGCCTTGTCAACACAGATACGCAGTATTTT.

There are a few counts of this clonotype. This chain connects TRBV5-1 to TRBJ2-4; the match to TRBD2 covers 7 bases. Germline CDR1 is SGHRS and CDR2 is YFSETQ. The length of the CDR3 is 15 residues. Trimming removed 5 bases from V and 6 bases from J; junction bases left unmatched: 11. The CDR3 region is CASRPPGGSGNIQYF. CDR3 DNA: TGCGCCAGCAGACCCCCGGGGGGTTCGGGAAACATTCAGTACTTC.

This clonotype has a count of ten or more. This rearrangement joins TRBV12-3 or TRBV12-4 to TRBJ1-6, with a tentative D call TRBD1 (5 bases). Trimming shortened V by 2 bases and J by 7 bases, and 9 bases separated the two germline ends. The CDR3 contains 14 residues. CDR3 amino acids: CASSLFRDNSPLHF. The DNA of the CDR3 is TGTGCCAGCAGTTTATTCAGGGACAATTCACCCCTCCACTTT.

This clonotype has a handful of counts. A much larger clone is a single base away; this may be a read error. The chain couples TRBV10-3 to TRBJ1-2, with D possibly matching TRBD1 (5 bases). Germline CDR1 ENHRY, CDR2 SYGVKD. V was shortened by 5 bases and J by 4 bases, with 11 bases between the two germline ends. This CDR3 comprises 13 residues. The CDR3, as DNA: TGTGCCATCAGTCTTGACAGAATCTATGGCTACACCTTC. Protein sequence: CAISLDRIYGYTF.

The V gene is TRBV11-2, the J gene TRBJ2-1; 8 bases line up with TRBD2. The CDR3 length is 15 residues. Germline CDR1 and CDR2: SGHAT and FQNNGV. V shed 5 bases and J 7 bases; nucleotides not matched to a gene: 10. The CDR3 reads CASSAPGLDRNEQFF. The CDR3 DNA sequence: TGTGCCAGCAGCGCGCCGGGACTAGATCGTAATGAGCAGTTCTTC.

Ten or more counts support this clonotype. In DNA form, the CDR3 reads TGTGCCAGCAGCCTCACTAGTCGCGAGCAGTACGTC. Its protein is CASSLTSREQYV. The rearrangement joins TRBV5-5 to TRBJ2-7; tentatively, D is TRBD2 (5 bases). V shed 4 bases and J shed 6 bases, with 11 bases lying between them. The CDR3 length is 12 residues. Germline-derived CDR1 and CDR2 are SGHKS and YYEKEE (reference sequence).